This T cell receptor beta chain was sequenced during a study of blood T cell repertoires in COVID-19. The protocol was immunoSEQ multiplex PCR, while the TCRdb copy is restricted to in-frame clones and leaves out a portion. The table has 200,000 to 300,000 clones, 65% to 90% seen once. The trim removed 1 base at V and 2 bases at J, leaving 3 bases unmatched. The length of the CDR3 is 15 residues. CDR1 and CDR2 (germline): SGHAT, FQNNGV. The J gene is TRBJ1-2, the V gene TRBV11-2; the match to TRBD1 covers 8 bases. The TCR was taken from a woman in her forties or fifties with acute COVID-19. Sequencing was performed on PBMCs or T cells enriched from blood (not recorded which). The CDR3 protein is CASSLATGGNYGYTF. In DNA form, the CDR3 reads TGTGCCAGCAGCTTAGCCACAGGGGGGAACTATGGCTACACCTTC.